The following is a T cell receptor beta chain sequence with its context. Measured with immunoSEQ multiplex PCR; TCRdb has only the in-frame clones, and not every one. Of about 230,000 clones listed, 75% to 90% are singletons. This sample was included in a study of blood T cell repertoires in COVID-19. The wider study: PBMCs, B-cell-depleted T cells, or T cells were the source of the cDNA or gDNA that made up the material.

The CDR3 length is 11 residues. The germline V gene encodes CDR1 DFQATT and CDR2 SNEGSKA (reference sequence). Trimming left V 4 bases short and J 8 bases short, with 9 bases between. The source material was peripheral blood. The chain joins TRBV20-1 to TRBJ2-1; D perhaps matches TRBD1 (6 bases). The clonotype was recovered from a woman in her 70s with active or convalescent COVID-19. The CDR3, as DNA: TGCAGTGCTAAAGGGGGAGATGAGCAGTTCTTC. Protein sequence: CSAKGGDEQFF.